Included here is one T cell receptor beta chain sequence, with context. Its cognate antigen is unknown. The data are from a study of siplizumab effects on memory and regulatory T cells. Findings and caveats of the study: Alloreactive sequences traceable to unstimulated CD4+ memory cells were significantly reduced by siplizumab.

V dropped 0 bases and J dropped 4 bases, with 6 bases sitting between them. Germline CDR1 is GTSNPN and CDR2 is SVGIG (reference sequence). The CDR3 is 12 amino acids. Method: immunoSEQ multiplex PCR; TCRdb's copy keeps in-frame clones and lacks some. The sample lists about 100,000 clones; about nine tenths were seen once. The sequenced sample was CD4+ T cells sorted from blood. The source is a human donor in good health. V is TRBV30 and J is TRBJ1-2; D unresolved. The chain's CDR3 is CAWSVNGYGYTF. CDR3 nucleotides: TGTGCCTGGAGTGTGAACGGCTATGGCTACACCTTC.